This TCR beta chain is from a study of response to subunit inactivated influenza vaccine. Study-level results: The authors suggested that few new T cells are recruited per seasonal influenza vaccination.

This CDR3 is built from 15 residues. The germline V gene has CDR1 SGHDT and CDR2 YYEEEE. Trimming took 0 bases from V and 5 from J, leaving 12 bases between them. A single record per CDR3 protein comes from TCRdb applying MiXCR to the RT-PCR reads. Seen here are just under 550,000 distinct CDR3 sequences, around 25% observed once, and the top ten hold around 2.8%. This clonotype has only a few counts. Its cognate antigen is unknown. The same specimen was also included in a second study, on T cells expressing NK-cell markers. As that study records: Beta-chain TCR cDNA was generated via 5'RACE template switching with UMIs. Obtained from sorted CD3+CD56+NKG2C+, CD3+CD56+NKG2C- and CD3+CD56-NKG2C+ T cells were the TCR beta repertoires. Sequenced donors, eight in total, included seven who were HCMV-seropositive and one who was seronegative. Top CD8+ clonotypes included the dominant CD3+CD56+NKG2C+ clonotypes in roughly six donors.

The source was CD4+ T cells sorted from PBMCs, collected 12 days after vaccination. The TCR was taken from a man aged 45-60 years who received an inactivated influenza vaccine. The chain joins TRBV5-6 to TRBJ1-5; no clear D. In nucleotides, the CDR3 is TGTGCCAGCAGCTTGGTGGCCAACGGTGATCAGCCCCAGCATTTT. This gives the protein CASSLVANGDQPQHF.